This T cell receptor beta chain is from a study of blood T cell repertoires in COVID-19. Germline CDR1 MNHEY, CDR2 SVGEGT. The CDR3 covers 13 residues. Trimming removed 6 bases from V and 9 bases from J; junction bases left unmatched: 9. This clone occurred once. Measured with immunoSEQ multiplex PCR; TCRdb has only the in-frame clones, and not every one. The data contain over 200,000 clones, 88% of them singletons. Adults between about 18 and 95 years of age took part from approximately 24 US areas. The study assigned cohorts using participant-reported clinical history. Those designated as exposed participants met a COVID-19 case within 2 weeks before study entry.

J is TRBJ1-2 and V is TRBV6-2 or TRBV6-3, with 8 nucleotides matching TRBD1. The sequence came from a woman in her twenties or thirties who had been exposed to COVID-19. Source material: PBMCs or T cells enriched from blood (not recorded which). CDR3 DNA sequence: TGTGCCAGCAGCCTCACCCACAGGGGGAGCTACACCTTC. Amino acids: CASSLTHRGSYTF.